This entry concerns a single T cell receptor (beta chain). The data stem from a study of blood T cell repertoires in COVID-19. Looking at the study overall: The cDNA or gDNA used as material had been derived from T cells, B-cell-depleted T cells, or PBMCs.

Authors' processing steps: The authors estimated nucleated cell counts from reference gene primer amplification. This table comes from immunoSEQ multiplex PCR, and its TCRdb copy is limited to in-frame clones, with some not included. D and trimming were read from the DNA, whereas the V and J calls and clone size are those reported in that table. The sample lists about 200,000 clones; roughly 79% were seen once. Trimming removed 4 bases at V and 4 bases at J, with 10 bases between. The CDR3 covers 13 residues. From germline, CDR1 is LNHDA and CDR2 SQIVND (reference sequence). The chain links TRBV19 to TRBJ1-2; D not resolved. This clonotype originated in a human donor with acute or convalescent COVID-19. The donor label of this sample is uncertain. Sequencing was carried out using peripheral blood. The CDR3 DNA sequence: TGTGCCAGTAGTACTCCGGGAAGCTATGGCTACACCTTC. This sequence encodes CASSTPGSYGYTF.